What follows is one TCR beta chain and its context. Its antigen is still unknown. This entry comes from a study of vaccination effects on CD4 cells after COVID-19. Study-level information: Once vaccinated, a few convalescent patients were sampled both early and late afterward. Relative to the second dose, post-vaccine samples were obtained a median of 72 days later.

The length of the CDR3 is 14 residues. The germline V gene has CDR1 SNHLY and CDR2 FYNNEI. Trimming took 6 bases from V and 13 from J; bases not matched to a gene: 14. Culture proceeded for approximately 10 days, and CD4+ T cells were then isolated. By PCR, the person was confirmed to have had SARS-CoV-2 infection between March and December 2020. Participants each got two BNT162b2 or mRNA-1273 vaccine doses. Method: immunoSEQ multiplex PCR; TCRdb's copy keeps in-frame clones and lacks some. Among roughly 33,000 clones listed, about 68% were seen once. The clonotype was recovered from a human donor who had a prior SARS-CoV-2 infection. The sample in question was CD4+ T cells from PBMCs cultured without peptide, obtained after COVID-19 vaccination. The genes are TRBV2 and TRBJ1-2, with 10 bases aligning to TRBD1. As DNA, the CDR3 is TGTGCCAGCAGGTGGGACAGGGGTACTTTAGTCGCCACCTTC. It is translated as CASRWDRGTLVATF.